This T cell receptor (beta chain) is drawn from a study of cytomegalovirus exposure and HLA in healthy donors. Study-level information: Genetic ancestry analysis placed 81% of the roughly 400 donors that were genotyped in the Caucasian-associated cluster. Study-level results: The later analysis indicated that the majority of CMV-associated TCR beta chains appeared HLA-restricted.

Germline V gene data show CDR1 as SGHKS and CDR2 as YYEKEE (reference sequence). Germline trimming cut 1 base from V and 2 bases from J; bases unmatched to any gene: 7. This CDR3 spans 16 amino acids. PCR employed 60 Vbeta and 13 Jbeta primers. In the source study's methods: In a later analysis, roughly 11 million of 65 million to 80 million unique beta chains occurred in at least two donors. Only in-frame clones appear in the TCRdb table, and some are missing; sequencing was by immunoSEQ multiplex PCR. V and J calls and clone size are as listed in that table; D and trimming were resolved from the DNA. The sample shows about 160,000 clones, more than 70% of them seen only once. Of note for this clone: As yet, its antigen is unknown.

Healthy bone marrow donors made up the donors. This TCR came from a male donor in good health and CMV-seronegative. The chain combines TRBV5-5 with TRBJ1-2; 8 nucleotides line up with TRBD1. Material: PBMCs. CDR3 in amino acids: CASSLRDRGMNYGYTF. CDR3 nucleotides: TGTGCCAGCAGCTTGAGAGACAGGGGAATGAACTATGGCTACACCTTC.